A selection of T cell receptor beta chains follows, all from one sample in a study of beta chain features in type 1 diabetes. Data came from immunoSEQ multiplex PCR; TCRdb stores just in-frame clones and leaves some out. This sample has 900,000 or so clones, with about 17% found just once. Sequenced: naive CD4+ T cells from blood. The receptor source for this set is a woman under 30 in good health. CDR3s leave out the opening cysteine and the closing phenylalanine or tryptophan. The order of the fields is clone size, V gene, J gene, CDR3 protein. Where a row states a size, it is once, few, many or the class of an expanded clone; other rows omit it.

size: few; V: TRBV19; J: TRBJ2-2; CDR3: ASSTRDRGYTGELF
size: .; V: TRBV6-5; J: TRBJ1-1; CDR3: ASSSGVGAF
size: few; V: TRBV4-3; J: TRBJ2-5; CDR3: ASSQDHKGRETQY
size: few; V: TRBV7-9; J: TRBJ1-1; CDR3: ASSQVGSVNTEAF
size: .; V: TRBV7-2; J: TRBJ2-7; CDR3: ASSLGGPYEQY
size: .; V: TRBV5-1; J: TRBJ2-2; CDR3: ASSLYTTGELF
size: few; V: TRBV7-2; J: TRBJ1-1; CDR3: ASSLLRGPGTEAF
size: few; V: TRBV28; J: TRBJ2-7; CDR3: ASFDGGQSSYEQY
size: .; V: TRBV5-1; J: TRBJ2-2; CDR3: ASSLVVPNTGELF
size: .; V: TRBV7-9; J: TRBJ2-3; CDR3: ASSLGGTDTQY
size: few; V: TRBV15; J: TRBJ1-4; CDR3: ATSNRGGRMEKLF
size: .; V: TRBV20-1; J: TRBJ1-1; CDR3: SRQGNTEAF
size: once; V: TRBV4-1; J: TRBJ2-2; CDR3: ASSQDSPAITGELF
size: .; V: TRBV4-1; J: TRBJ1-3; CDR3: ASSQDYFSGNTIY
size: few; V: TRBV7-9; J: TRBJ2-7; CDR3: ASSLWAGTETYEQY
size: .; V: TRBV7-9; J: TRBJ1-1; CDR3: ASSSRQGYTEAF
size: once; V: TRBV7-8; J: TRBJ2-3; CDR3: ASSSQFQGRTDTQY
size: few; V: TRBV28; J: TRBJ1-1; CDR3: ASAAYGGNTEAF
size: few; V: TRBV2; J: TRBJ1-1; CDR3: ASRLGAWDTEAF
size: few; V: TRBV9; J: TRBJ2-1; CDR3: ASSAPLAEPYNEQF